This T cell receptor (beta chain) is drawn from a study of T cells of healthy individuals. Via MiXCR, TCRdb re-called the 5' RACE reads, giving one row per CDR3 protein. The table shows more than 85,000 distinct CDR3 sequences, with around 17% occurring only once. A few counts support this clonotype. J was trimmed by 5 bases and V by 7 bases; bases with no gene match: 4. Germline values: CDR1 MGHRA, CDR2 YSYEKL. There are 13 residues in the CDR3. The source is a human donor in good health. The rearrangement joins TRBV4-1 to TRBJ2-7, with 11 bases fitting TRBD1. Here the CDR3 reads CASTGTGGDEQYF. The CDR3 nucleotides read TGCGCCAGCACCGGGACAGGGGGGGACGAGCAGTACTTC.